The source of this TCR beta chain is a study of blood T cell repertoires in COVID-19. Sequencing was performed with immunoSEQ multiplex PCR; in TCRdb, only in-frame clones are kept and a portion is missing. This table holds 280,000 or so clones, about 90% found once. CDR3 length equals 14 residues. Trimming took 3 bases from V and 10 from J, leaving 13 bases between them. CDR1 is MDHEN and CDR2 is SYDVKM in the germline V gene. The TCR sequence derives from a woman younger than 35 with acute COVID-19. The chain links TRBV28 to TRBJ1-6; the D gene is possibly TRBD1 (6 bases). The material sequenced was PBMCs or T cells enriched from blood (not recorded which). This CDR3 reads CASSFGGAGSPLHF. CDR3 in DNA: TGTGCCAGCAGTTTTGGGGGGGCCGGATCACCCCTCCACTTT.